These T cell receptor beta chains were read from a single sample in a study of blood T cells in healthy people across ages. From the 5' RACE reads, TCRdb called clonotypes with MiXCR, one entry per CDR3 protein. The data contain just under 900,000 distinct CDR3 sequences, 29% of them singletons. Material for sequencing was blood. The source is a woman aged 80 or over in good health. CDR3s include the opening cysteine and the closing phenylalanine or tryptophan.

v_gene	j_gene	CDR3aa
TRBV29-1	TRBJ1-4	CSVEDVVSGEKLFF
TRBV7-8	TRBJ2-5	CASSLGSVGGGETQYF
TRBV30	TRBJ2-7	CARMPSDFGRNEQYF
TRBV20-1	TRBJ2-3	CSARGGLAGGRQYF
TRBV12-3/TRBV12-4	TRBJ1-1	CASSLGGDTEAFF
TRBV20-1	TRBJ2-7	CSARRHREPYEQYF
TRBV4-3	TRBJ1-4	CASSQAGTANEKLFF
TRBV30	TRBJ1-2	CAWSVQGAYGYTF
TRBV30	TRBJ2-6	CAWSVRNAGANVLTF
TRBV15	TRBJ1-2	CATSLDKRGRNGYTF
TRBV27	TRBJ1-1	CASSPSLRGNTEAFF
TRBV2	TRBJ2-5	CASRGTSGTIKETQYF
TRBV6-2/TRBV6-3	TRBJ1-5	CASSSQRGPNQPQHF
TRBV12-3/TRBV12-4	TRBJ1-5	CASSVPGQGEEQPQHF
TRBV15	TRBJ1-2	CATSSPVCYGYTF
TRBV7-8	TRBJ2-7	CASSFSGGPQNEQYF
TRBV28	TRBJ2-5	CASSLSGTVGETQYF
TRBV12-3/TRBV12-4	TRBJ2-3	CASSPRLRRSTDAQYF
TRBV7-2	TRBJ2-3	CASAWVGDTQYF
TRBV19	TRBJ2-1	CASSIDPRDFYNEQFF
TRBV5-1	TRBJ2-5	CASSLDLPQETQYF
TRBV6-2/TRBV6-3	TRBJ2-5	CASSLRSGGRMETQYF
TRBV9	TRBJ2-1	CASSNRDHGETQFF
TRBV12-3/TRBV12-4	TRBJ1-6	CASSPGRTSSYNSPLHF
TRBV20-1	TRBJ2-5	CSAIGTDQETQYF
TRBV27	TRBJ2-4	CASSPGLAGEVPKNIQYF
TRBV12-3/TRBV12-4	TRBJ2-3	CASSRVRAAGQYF
TRBV7-2	TRBJ2-1	CASSLVGGAVYNEQFF
TRBV6-5	TRBJ1-4	CASRSGTGGWNEKLFF
TRBV29-1	TRBJ2-3	CSAGTDTQYF
TRBV4-3	TRBJ1-2	CASSQTMSNYGYTF
TRBV27	TRBJ1-2	CASSPLGRRGGYTF
TRBV9	TRBJ1-5	CASSVGLDQPQHF
TRBV3-1	TRBJ2-7	CASSQEIVFGVGEQYF
TRBV5-1	TRBJ2-3	CASTTSGGTDTQYF
TRBV19	TRBJ1-1	CASSIPIWIPRGTTEAFF
TRBV6-5	TRBJ2-1	CASRLTGMNEQFF
TRBV28	TRBJ2-3	CASGGDRGGIDTQYF
TRBV6-2/TRBV6-3	TRBJ1-1	CASSQLNRDSLNTEAFF
TRBV6-2/TRBV6-3	TRBJ2-7	CASSYSGRSYNEQYF
TRBV28	TRBJ1-5	CASSPVGQGRNQPQHF
TRBV5-1	TRBJ2-1	CASSAQVLQYNEQFF
TRBV4-3	TRBJ2-6	CASSQARSGANVLTF
TRBV6-6	TRBJ1-1	CASQNKGPEAFF
TRBV12-3/TRBV12-4	TRBJ1-1	CASSREGGGTEAFF
TRBV3-1	TRBJ1-1	CASSPVGGQGVNTEAFF
TRBV25-1	TRBJ2-7	CASSGRGGPTYEQYF
TRBV7-2	TRBJ2-4	CASSFALAKNIQYF
TRBV7-6	TRBJ2-7	CASSLGERSGNEQYF
TRBV27	TRBJ1-6	CASSVNGQGARNSPLHF
TRBV6-2/TRBV6-3	TRBJ2-3	CASSYQGGASTDTQYF
TRBV25-1	TRBJ1-2	CASTGGAGGYTF
TRBV5-5	TRBJ2-1	CASSVEGGDEQFF
TRBV5-1	TRBJ2-1	CASSRNYRGYNEQVF
TRBV6-6	TRBJ2-3	CASSTGGQRSTDTQYF